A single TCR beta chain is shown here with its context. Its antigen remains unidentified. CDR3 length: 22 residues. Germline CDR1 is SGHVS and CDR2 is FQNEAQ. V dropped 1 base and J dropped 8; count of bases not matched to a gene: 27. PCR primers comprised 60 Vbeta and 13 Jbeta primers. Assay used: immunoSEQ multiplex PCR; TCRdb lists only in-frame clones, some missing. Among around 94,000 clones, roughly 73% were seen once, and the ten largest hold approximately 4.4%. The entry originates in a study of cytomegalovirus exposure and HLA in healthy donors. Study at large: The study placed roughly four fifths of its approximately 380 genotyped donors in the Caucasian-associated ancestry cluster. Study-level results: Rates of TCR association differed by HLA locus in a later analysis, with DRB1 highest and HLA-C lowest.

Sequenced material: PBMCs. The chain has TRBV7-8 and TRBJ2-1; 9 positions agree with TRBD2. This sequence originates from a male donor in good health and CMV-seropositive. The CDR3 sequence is CASSLVRILGLAGNGSWDEQFF. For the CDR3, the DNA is TGTGCCAGCAGCTTAGTAAGAATCTTGGGGCTAGCGGGAAATGGGTCATGGGATGAGCAGTTCTTC.